This T cell receptor (beta chain) was documented in a study of response to subunit inactivated influenza vaccine. TCRdb reprocessed the RT-PCR reads via MiXCR and lists one record per CDR3 protein. The data hold about 540,000 distinct CDR3 sequences, with around a quarter observed a single time. The sample was also linked to a second study, of T cells expressing NK-cell markers. From that report: In generating TCR beta cDNA, 5'RACE template switching with UMIs was used. Anti-gamma-delta TCR antibody use in several experiments restricted sorting to alpha-beta TCR T cells. These clonotypes, the leaders elsewhere, also led the CD3+CD56-NKG2C+ fraction in four donors.

This TCR derives from a man aged 50-59 years who received an inactivated influenza vaccine. The sequencing here drew on CD4+ T cells sorted from PBMCs, taken roughly 12 days after vaccination.

The CDR3 DNA is TGCGCCAGCAGCTTGGGGACAGGGTTCAGCGCTTTCTTT. Translation gives CASSLGTGFSAFF. V and J are TRBV5-1 and TRBJ1-1; 8 nucleotides match TRBD1. Germline CDR1 is SGHRS and CDR2 is YFSETQ. The CDR3 loop spans 13 amino acids. Trimming took 0 bases from V and 11 from J; bases not matched to a gene: 6.